This TCR beta chain was captured in a study of T-cell memory formation after mild COVID-19. TCRdb itself ran the 5' RACE reads through MiXCR, one entry per CDR3 protein. The sample comprises approximately 560,000 distinct CDR3 sequences, 15% to 20% of which are singletons, and just over 8% rests with the top ten. There are a few counts of this clonotype. The CDR3 has 13 amino acids. CDR1 and CDR2 (germline): SNHLY, FYNNEI. With 4 bases removed from V and 2 bases from J, the gap between germline ends came to 7 bases. The chain recombines TRBV2 with TRBJ2-3; D gene ambiguous. The sequenced sample was PBMCs or a T cell subset sorted from them (not recorded which). This clonotype originated in an adult woman who had mild COVID-19 (a few samples of this study predate the infection). Cell type and time point are not known. The CDR3: CASSVGITDTQYF. In DNA, the CDR3 is TGTGCCAGCAGTGTTGGGATCACAGATACGCAGTATTTT.